This paragraph covers one TCR beta chain sequence. This record belongs to a study of glioma-infiltrating T cells after dendritic cell vaccination. Per the germline V gene, CDR1 is SGHTA and CDR2 is FQGTGA. The CDR3 totals 13 residues. V was trimmed by 4 bases and J by 4 bases, leaving 10 bases between them. Sequencing was performed with immunoSEQ multiplex PCR; in TCRdb, only in-frame clones are kept and a portion is missing. The repertoire includes 75,000 to 100,000 clones, over 60% of them detected once, and 6% sits in the top ten. This clonotype was obtained from a human donor with glioblastoma. Sequenced here: blood, sampled before dendritic cell vaccination. The chain has TRBV7-3 and TRBJ1-1, with unresolved D. The CDR3 is CASSSWSGTEAFF. As DNA, the CDR3 is TGTGCCAGCAGCTCGTGGAGTGGCACTGAAGCTTTCTTT.